This record looks at one TCR beta chain sequence and its context. No cognate antigen has been identified for it. No base quality information exists; no much larger clone differs at one position. V lost 2 bases and J lost 1 base; the stretch between them is 11 bases long. The CDR3 holds 15 amino acids from the cysteine to the phenylalanine. Just CDR3 DNA is preserved here, 45 bases in frame from base 1. From a lookup of the germline V gene, CDR1 and CDR2 are SGHDN and FVKESK. This record belongs to a study of blood T cell repertoires in COVID-19 (dated by TCRdb to the early 2020s). About the investigation overall: Collaborator samples came from the United States, Italy and Spain and covered acute and convalescent phases of COVID-19. The prospective study material was composed of cDNA or gDNA derived from T cells, B-cell-depleted T cells, or PBMCs. Subjects who had been exposed to COVID-19, were actively infected with it, or had recovered from it provided the deeply sampled blood TCRbeta repertoires that made up the dataset. The repertoires were made available in a free public database intended to serve as a resource for research on the immune response to SARS-CoV-2. Samples came from the ongoing ImmuneRACE study (first 160 participants) plus 1,254 subjects from 6 global collaborators. Nearly every sample came with metadata listing a de-identified subject ID, COVID-19 status, age in years and sex. HLA class I and class II types, where available, came from metadata supplied by the sample provider rather than from assay-based typing. Beyond this particular receptor, the publication reports: How much clinical and demographic metadata was included differed by source and by participant, and the metadata was provided uncurated.

Participants in the prospective study were aged 18 to 89 years, lived in 20 to 30 United States geographic areas, and enrolled through a virtual design. Cohort assignment in the prospective study relied on participant-reported clinical history from a screening survey and a study questionnaire. Each participant in the prospective study had whole blood, serum and a nasopharyngeal or oropharyngeal swab collected by mobile phlebotomists. Prospective study participants could optionally give additional blood draws and questionnaires over a 2-month period. Blood samples from the prospective study were shipped frozen or at room temperature prior to DNA extraction. TCRbeta CDR3 regions were amplified from genomic DNA by means of the immunoSEQ Assay, a bias-controlled multiplex PCR. The paper's data handling went like this. Within the assay, amplification of reference gene primers was used to estimate how many nucleated cells each sample contained. To quantify the absolute abundance of each unique TCRbeta CDR3 rearrangement, sequence reads were collapsed and filtered. For each sample, productive Simpson clonality was calculated by taking the square root of Simpson's diversity index across productive rearrangements. Here the immuneACCESS table is served through TCRdb, limited to in-frame sequences with V and J called. Missing clones are a known gap in these copies; in checked studies unresolved V genes cover under half, and the rest lacks a known reason. The DNA gave D and trimming, while V, J and clone size come from that table. The sample data list 200,000 or so clones, and 88% of these were observed just once. The biggest ten clones account for roughly 2.5% of the sample.

The sample comprised PBMCs or T cells enriched from blood (not recorded which). The source is a woman aged 35 to 49 with acute COVID-19. This chain is built from TRBV14 and TRBJ2-5; the D gene is unclear. The CDR3: CASSQSSSVQETQYF. The DNA sequence is given as TGTGCCAGCAGCCAATCGAGTTCGGTCCAAGAGACCCAGTACTTC.